Each of the 8 T cell receptor beta chains below was sequenced from the same sample in a study of regulatory T cells. Points from the study as a whole: Hydrophobic residues at CDR3 positions 6 and 7 were enriched in conventional CD4+ T cells of CD3G-deficient patients.

The primer mix had 52 TRBV and 13 TRBJ primers. Measured with immunoSEQ multiplex PCR; TCRdb has only the in-frame clones, and not every one. Among approximately 29,000 clones listed, about 93% were seen once. Their antigens are not known. Sequenced sample: conventional CD4+ T cells sorted from blood. These TCRs come from a child aged 2-15 years with CD3G deficiency.

The chain joins TRBV28 to TRBJ1-1; D remains unclear. The CDR3 is 12 residues long. Germline V gene data show CDR1 as MDHEN and CDR2 as SYDVKM. V lost 2 bases and J 4 bases, leaving 5 bases between the germline ends. DNA for the CDR3: TGTGCCAGCAGTTTAAGATCCACTGAAGCTTTCTTT. Residues: CASSLRSTEAFF.

The rearrangement uses TRBV6-1 and TRBJ1-5; D uncertain. V was cut by 3 bases and J by 3 bases, with 6 bases left in between. This CDR3 contains 13 residues. Germline assignment: CDR1 MNHNS and CDR2 SASEGT. For the CDR3, the DNA is TGTGCCAGCAGTGAGCGGTTCAATCAGCCCCAGCATTTT. This sequence encodes CASSERFNQPQHF.

The V gene is TRBV18, the J gene TRBJ2-1; D possibly corresponds to TRBD1 (5 bases). The CDR3 runs to 12 residues. Trimming removed 6 bases at V and 9 bases at J, with 12 bases between. Per germline, CDR1 KGHSH and CDR2 LQKENI. CDR3: CASSQRGIEQFF. The DNA of the CDR3 is TGTGCCAGCTCCCAAAGGGGAATTGAGCAGTTCTTC.

The rearrangement uses TRBV10-1 and TRBJ2-3; 8 nucleotides line up with TRBD2. The length of the CDR3 is 15 residues. Germline values: CDR1 WNHNN, CDR2 SYGVQD (reference sequence). V was pared by 5 bases and J by 2 bases, with 6 bases of the junction left unmatched. CDR3 in DNA: TGCGCCAGCAGTCAGTTTAGCGGGGACACAGATACGCAGTATTTT. It translates to CASSQFSGDTDTQYF.

The chain couples TRBV18 to TRBJ2-1, with no clear D. Germline V gives CDR1 KGHSH, CDR2 LQKENI. Trimming removed 6 bases from V and 8 bases from J, with 8 bases in between. The CDR3 runs to 11 residues. CDR3 coding DNA: TGTGCCAGCTCCAACGGCTATGAGCAGTTCTTC. Translating gives CASSNGYEQFF. Using reference TRBV18 and TRBJ2-1 for the parts outside the CDR3, the full variable domain is NAGVMQNPRHLVRRRGQEARLRCSPMKGHSHVYWYRQLPEEGLKFMVYLQKENIIDESGMPKERFSAEFPKEGPSILRIQQVVRGDSAAYFCASSNGYEQFFGPGTRLTVL.

The genes are TRBV10-3 and TRBJ2-7; D tentatively reads TRBD1 or TRBD2 (6 bases each). The CDR3 loop spans 12 amino acids. The germline V gene has CDR1 ENHRY and CDR2 SYGVKD. Trimming shortened V by 10 bases and J by 3 bases, and 13 bases separated the two germline ends. The CDR3, as DNA: TGTGCCACCCGAGGGGGACTCTACGAGCAGTACTTC. It yields the protein CATRGGLYEQYF.

The chain combines TRBV19 with TRBJ2-2; D possibly corresponds to TRBD2 (5 bases). The CDR3 is made up of 14 amino acids. Germline-derived CDR1 and CDR2 are LNHDA and SQIVND (reference sequence). Trimming cost V 4 bases and J 4 bases, with 10 bases left between them. Written as DNA, the CDR3 is TGTGCCAGTAGTAAAGGACTTGCCACCGGGGAGCTGTTTTTT. This gives the protein CASSKGLATGELFF.

V gene TRBV5-1 combines with J gene TRBJ2-3; D not certain. The V end was cut by 1 base, the J end by 3 bases, with 6 bases between. Germline CDR1 SGHRS, CDR2 YFSETQ. The CDR3 loop spans 13 amino acids. The CDR3 protein is CASSLTGTDTQYF. The CDR3 DNA reads TGCGCCAGCAGCTTGACCGGTACAGATACGCAGTATTTT.